This record covers a single T cell receptor (beta chain). The table lists this clone with a few counts. No cognate antigen has been identified for it. The sample holds no much larger clone one base away, and base qualities are not on file. This specimen comes from a study of cytomegalovirus exposure and HLA in healthy donors listed by TCRdb under 2017. The study in broad terms: According to a later analysis, the 120 or so validation repertoires were produced on the same platform as the approximately 620 repertoires of the first cohort. The study aimed to test whether cataloging public T cell receptors could reveal signatures of past pathogen exposure. Along with the approximately 700-subject first cohort, a separate validation cohort of over a hundred different subjects was used. To predict cytomegalovirus infection status, the study brought together high-throughput TCR immunosequencing, statistical association of individual TCRs with disease status, and machine learning.

What the study reported, not specific to this receptor: While some public TCRs were present in many individuals, most TCR sequences turned up only very rarely across donors. A total of roughly 160 TCR beta chains were listed by the study as associated with cytomegalovirus. Of the cluster scores, around 95% were above 0 in a later analysis, which found that TCRs clustered in the first cohort also tended to co-occur in the 120 or so validation repertoires. The authors suggested that the approach could potentially be generalized to other disease states and immunological phenotypes. In vitro tests confirmed that a few of the cytomegalovirus-associated TCR beta chains recognize cytomegalovirus antigens. The classifier was reported to diagnose cytomegalovirus status with high specificity and sensitivity in both the original cohort and the validation cohort. A later analysis had no HLA typing for the validation cohort, so co-occurrence there was scored across all 130 or so repertoires.

The library was built by means of the immunoSEQ multiplex PCR assay. The original pipeline was this. To diagnose cytomegalovirus status from the catalog of TCR beta chain sequences, a statistical classification framework was built. The source is immuneACCESS, and TCRdb retained only in-frame sequences with V and J called. Part of the clones is not carried over; for the studies checked, unresolved V genes explain less than half of this, and the remainder is unexplained. The V and J calls and clone size were taken over from that table, and D and trimming were inferred from the DNA. The sample includes approximately 220,000 clones, with 87% observed a single time. Of the sample, 2.6% falls within the top ten clones. Donors formed part of the validation cohort, which comprised 120 subjects and was distinct from the first cohort of 670 or so subjects. Sequencing was done on a sample of PBMCs. The TCR originated in a man younger than 30 in good health and CMV-seronegative.

The DNA sequence is as follows: TGTGCCAGCAGACAGGACATGATCGGCTACACCTTC. This gives the protein CASRQDMIGYTF. The chain links TRBV2 with TRBJ1-2; the D gene is possibly TRBD1, with 5 bases matching. V lost 6 bases and J lost 8 bases; the stretch between them is 13 bases long. CDR1 and CDR2 (SNHLY, FYNNEI) derive from the germline V gene. The CDR3 covers 12 residues, taking in both the cysteine and the phenylalanine. CDR3 DNA only is kept here, 36 bases in frame from base 1.